The rows below give T cell receptor beta chains drawn from one sample of a study of blood T cell repertoires in COVID-19. Profiled with immunoSEQ multiplex PCR; TCRdb holds only in-frame clones, not every one. The table includes 250,000 to 350,000 clones, around nine tenths detected once. Sequenced sample: peripheral blood. Receptors were obtained from a woman in her twenties or thirties with COVID-19, enrolled during active disease. CDR3s include the opening cysteine and the closing phenylalanine or tryptophan. D genes are given only for firm matches. Clone size is stated in some rows and not others, as once, few, many or a class when expanded.

abundance: .
j_gene: TRBJ2-3
v_gene: TRBV9
d_gene: TRBD2
CDR3aa: CASSPRSGSGTDTQYF
CDR3nt: TGTGCCAGCAGCCCCCGTAGCGGGAGTGGGACAGATACGCAGTATTTT

abundance: .
j_gene: TRBJ2-1
v_gene: TRBV7-8
d_gene: TRBD2
CDR3aa: CASSSRGSFSNNEQFF
CDR3nt: TGTGCCAGCAGCTCCCGCGGGAGTTTCTCAAACAATGAGCAGTTCTTC

abundance: .
j_gene: TRBJ1-1
v_gene: TRBV6-1
d_gene: .
CDR3aa: CASSEGAWRNTEAFF
CDR3nt: TGTGCCAGCAGTGAAGGGGCGTGGCGAAACACTGAAGCTTTCTTT

abundance: .
j_gene: TRBJ1-1
v_gene: TRBV28
d_gene: TRBD1
CDR3aa: CASSFGTVVEAFF
CDR3nt: TGTGCCAGCAGTTTCGGGACAGTCGTTGAAGCTTTCTTT

abundance: .
j_gene: TRBJ2-7
v_gene: TRBV5-1
d_gene: TRBD1
CDR3aa: CASSIDRGRHSYEQYF
CDR3nt: TGCGCCAGCAGCATAGACAGGGGCAGACACTCCTACGAGCAGTACTTC

abundance: once
j_gene: TRBJ1-1
v_gene: TRBV19
d_gene: TRBD1
CDR3aa: CASRPDRVTEAFF
CDR3nt: TGTGCCAGTAGACCCGACAGGGTCACTGAAGCTTTCTTT

abundance: .
j_gene: TRBJ1-4
v_gene: TRBV11-2
d_gene: TRBD1
CDR3aa: CASSQGAGSNEKLFF
CDR3nt: TGTGCCAGCAGCCAGGGGGCCGGTTCTAATGAAAAACTGTTTTTT

abundance: .
j_gene: TRBJ2-3
v_gene: TRBV14
d_gene: .
CDR3aa: CASSQGRSRDTQYF
CDR3nt: TGTGCCAGCAGCCAAGGCCGGTCCCGAGATACGCAGTATTTT

abundance: .
j_gene: TRBJ2-1
v_gene: TRBV5-6
d_gene: TRBD2
CDR3aa: CASSPPGRGLNEQFF
CDR3nt: TGTGCCAGCAGCCCTCCCGGGAGGGGACTTAATGAGCAGTTCTTC

abundance: .
j_gene: TRBJ1-1
v_gene: TRBV5-1
d_gene: TRBD1
CDR3aa: CASSPGQGANTEAFF
CDR3nt: TGCGCCAGCAGCCCCGGACAGGGGGCGAACACTGAAGCTTTCTTT

abundance: once
j_gene: TRBJ2-5
v_gene: TRBV6-5
d_gene: TRBD2
CDR3aa: CASSPGLAAGTQYF
CDR3nt: TGTGCCAGCAGTCCAGGACTAGCGGCGGGGACCCAGTACTTC

abundance: .
j_gene: TRBJ2-7
v_gene: TRBV28
d_gene: .
CDR3aa: CASTGFYEQYF
CDR3nt: TGTGCCAGCACGGGGTTCTACGAGCAGTACTTC

abundance: .
j_gene: TRBJ2-5
v_gene: TRBV10-2
d_gene: TRBD2
CDR3aa: CASFPGGTSGRGAETQYF
CDR3nt: TGCGCCAGCTTCCCGGGAGGGACTAGCGGGAGGGGGGCAGAGACCCAGTACTTC

abundance: .
j_gene: TRBJ2-1
v_gene: TRBV14
d_gene: .
CDR3aa: CASSKVSSANNEQFF
CDR3nt: TGTGCCAGCAGCAAGGTATCTAGCGCCAACAATGAGCAGTTCTTC

abundance: .
j_gene: TRBJ1-1
v_gene: TRBV21-1
d_gene: .
CDR3aa: CASSGTGYPEAFF
CDR3nt: TGTGCCAGCAGCGGGACAGGTTACCCTGAAGCTTTCTTT

abundance: once
j_gene: TRBJ1-2
v_gene: TRBV2
d_gene: .
CDR3aa: CASSETGNYGYTF
CDR3nt: TGTGCCAGCAGTGAAACAGGAAACTATGGCTACACCTTC

abundance: .
j_gene: TRBJ2-7
v_gene: TRBV5-1
d_gene: TRBD2
CDR3aa: CASSLTPTSGGSYEQYF
CDR3nt: TGCGCCAGCAGCCTCACCCCTACTAGCGGAGGCTCCTACGAGCAGTACTTC

abundance: .
j_gene: TRBJ2-7
v_gene: TRBV19
d_gene: TRBD2
CDR3aa: CASSILAGGTYEQYF
CDR3nt: TGTGCCAGTAGTATACTAGCGGGAGGGACCTACGAGCAGTACTTC

abundance: .
j_gene: TRBJ2-1
v_gene: TRBV4-1
d_gene: TRBD2
CDR3aa: CASSRGTSEAYNEQFF
CDR3nt: TGCGCCAGCAGCCGCGGGACTAGCGAAGCGTACAATGAGCAGTTCTTC

abundance: .
j_gene: TRBJ2-3
v_gene: TRBV5-1
d_gene: .
CDR3aa: CASSYTGYTDTQYF
CDR3nt: TGCGCCAGCAGCTATACAGGGTACACAGATACGCAGTATTTT

abundance: once
j_gene: TRBJ1-2
v_gene: TRBV7-9
d_gene: .
CDR3aa: CASRPPGQNYGYTF
CDR3nt: TGTGCCAGCAGACCCCCAGGCCAAAACTATGGCTACACCTTC

abundance: .
j_gene: TRBJ2-7
v_gene: TRBV7-9
d_gene: .
CDR3aa: CASSQTLAGEQYF
CDR3nt: TGTGCCAGCAGCCAGACTCTCGCCGGCGAGCAGTACTTC

abundance: .
j_gene: TRBJ2-7
v_gene: TRBV2
d_gene: .
CDR3aa: CASMEQTYEQYF
CDR3nt: TGTGCCAGCATGGAGCAGACCTACGAGCAGTACTTC

abundance: .
j_gene: TRBJ2-5
v_gene: TRBV7-9
d_gene: .
CDR3aa: CASSLVLGAGETQYF
CDR3nt: TGTGCCAGCAGCTTAGTTTTGGGGGCAGGAGAGACCCAGTACTTC

abundance: .
j_gene: TRBJ1-4
v_gene: TRBV24-1
d_gene: .
CDR3aa: CATSDTGRGDEKLFF
CDR3nt: TGTGCCACCAGTGATACGGGACGGGGGGATGAAAAACTGTTTTTT

abundance: .
j_gene: TRBJ2-7
v_gene: TRBV30
d_gene: TRBD2
CDR3aa: CAWSGGGYEQYF
CDR3nt: TGTGCCTGGAGTGGCGGGGGATACGAGCAGTACTTC

abundance: .
j_gene: TRBJ1-4
v_gene: TRBV5-5
d_gene: TRBD1
CDR3aa: CASSLGTGWEKLFF
CDR3nt: TGTGCCAGCAGCTTGGGGACAGGGTGGGAAAAACTGTTTTTT

abundance: .
j_gene: TRBJ1-1
v_gene: TRBV5-1
d_gene: .
CDR3aa: CASSFDFASNTEAFF
CDR3nt: TGCGCCAGCAGCTTTGATTTCGCCAGTAACACTGAAGCTTTCTTT

abundance: .
j_gene: TRBJ2-1
v_gene: TRBV2
d_gene: .
CDR3aa: CASSLASRLAYNEQFF
CDR3nt: TGTGCCAGCAGCCTAGCGTCCCGCCTCGCCTACAATGAGCAGTTCTTC

abundance: .
j_gene: TRBJ1-5
v_gene: TRBV15
d_gene: TRBD1
CDR3aa: CATSRDSGQGGQPQHF
CDR3nt: TGTGCCACCAGCAGAGATAGCGGACAGGGCGGTCAGCCCCAGCATTTT

abundance: .
j_gene: TRBJ1-1
v_gene: TRBV19
d_gene: .
CDR3aa: CASSLRAGGAGTEAFF
CDR3nt: TGTGCCAGTAGTCTGAGGGCGGGGGGCGCAGGGACTGAAGCTTTCTTT

abundance: few
j_gene: TRBJ1-3
v_gene: TRBV30
d_gene: .
CDR3aa: CAWQEGTIYF
CDR3nt: TGTGCCTGGCAGGAGGGAACCATATATTTT